These 27 T cell receptor beta chains were sequenced from one sample in a study of CD8 T cells in ankylosing spondylitis. One entry per CDR3 protein, called by TCRdb with MiXCR from the 5' RACE reads. The data hold some 95,000 distinct CDR3 sequences, with 8.8% observed a single time. The sequenced sample was blood, either unsorted or a sorted T cell fraction (not recorded which). The receptor source for this set is a male donor with ankylosing spondylitis or in good health (not recorded which).

This clonotype was picked up many times. This chain uses TRBV7-2 with TRBJ2-7; D tentatively fits TRBD1 or TRBD2 (5 bases each). V lost 5 bases to trimming and J lost 4 bases, with 21 bases between them. Germline CDR1 reads SGHTA; CDR2 reads FQGNSA. This CDR3 is built from 16 residues. CDR3 DNA: TGTGCCAGCAGCCGTGGGACGGCCAACGAGGGTTACGAGCAGTACTTC. This sequence encodes CASSRGTANEGYEQYF.

The chain joins TRBV20-1 to TRBJ2-6; maybe TRBD1 (6 bases). The CDR3 loop spans 15 amino acids. From germline, CDR1 is DFQATT and CDR2 SNEGSKA (reference sequence). Trimming stripped 3 bases from V and 3 bases from J, with 12 bases between. CDR3 sequence (DNA): TGCAGTGCTAGTCAGGGGTCGGTTGGGGCCAACGTCCTGACTTTC. Translated, it gives CSASQGSVGANVLTF.

This clonotype came up many times. The chain recombines TRBV19 with TRBJ2-2, with D tentatively TRBD2 (6 bases). V lost 1 base and J 2 bases, leaving 8 bases between the germline ends. Germline CDR1 LNHDA, CDR2 SQIVND (reference sequence). This CDR3 has 15 residues. The CDR3 DNA reads as TGTGCCAGTAGTATAGTGGACTACAACACCGGGGAGCTGTTTTTT. It encodes CASSIVDYNTGELFF.

This clonotype has a count of ten or more. V gene TRBV28 combines with J gene TRBJ2-7; D is ambiguous. This CDR3 is built from 12 residues. V lost 2 bases, J lost 7 bases, and 9 bases lay in between. Looked up from germline, CDR1 is MDHEN and CDR2 is SYDVKM. The CDR3: CASSLTRREQYF. The CDR3 DNA reads TGTGCCAGCAGTTTAACGAGGAGAGAGCAGTACTTC.

In its sample, this clonotype was seen many times. V is TRBV7-9 and J is TRBJ2-3; perhaps TRBD2 as D (6 bases). Trimming left V 3 bases short and J 4 bases short, with 11 bases between. Germline CDR1 SEHNR, CDR2 FQNEAQ (reference sequence). The CDR3 is 14 residues long. The CDR3 is CASSFQEGPDTQYF. The CDR3 DNA reads as TGTGCCAGCAGCTTTCAGGAGGGTCCAGATACGCAGTATTTT.

This clonotype was counted ten times or more. The chain recombines TRBV5-1 with TRBJ1-1; 8 nucleotides align to TRBD1. The V gene's germline CDR1 is SGHRS and CDR2 YFSETQ. CDR3 length: 14 residues. With 2 bases clipped from V and 0 bases from J, the junction kept 0 bases outside the gene matches. CDR3 sequence: CASSLQGVNTEAFF. CDR3 sequence (DNA): TGCGCCAGCAGCTTACAGGGGGTGAACACTGAAGCTTTCTTT.

The rearrangement uses TRBV7-3 and TRBJ2-6; TRBD2 matches 9 bases. The germline V gene has CDR1 SGHTA and CDR2 FQGTGA. The CDR3 has 18 amino acids. V trimming: 0 bases; J trimming: 2 bases; junction bases outside the gene matches: 5. The CDR3 protein is CASSLTSGGGTGANVLTF. The CDR3 region has the DNA TGTGCCAGCAGCTTAACTAGCGGGGGAGGCACTGGGGCCAACGTCCTGACTTTC.

This clonotype was detected only a few times. The chain is built from TRBV7-9 and TRBJ2-7, with 8 bases that match TRBD1. Trimming took 5 bases from V and 3 from J; bases not matched to a gene: 6. This CDR3 comprises 14 residues. Looked up from germline, CDR1 is SEHNR and CDR2 is FQNEAQ (reference sequence). CDR3 protein: CASSPPTGDYEQYF. CDR3 in DNA: TGTGCCAGCAGCCCCCCGACAGGGGACTACGAGCAGTACTTC.

This clonotype was observed many times. The V call is TRBV12-3 or TRBV12-4, the J call TRBJ2-3; the D is unclear. Between the trimmed V and J ends, which lost 3 bases and 6 bases, there was a span of 13 bases. The CDR3 totals 14 residues. The CDR3 DNA reads TGTGCCAGCAGTTTTTTGCCTGAAAGGGATACGCAGTATTTT. This codes for CASSFLPERDTQYF.

This clonotype was recorded at least ten times. The rearrangement links TRBV28 to TRBJ2-7; D is possibly TRBD1 (7 bases). Looked up from germline, CDR1 is MDHEN and CDR2 is SYDVKM. This CDR3 comprises 15 residues. Between the trimmed V and J ends, which lost 5 bases and 3 bases, there was a span of 17 bases. In nucleotides, the CDR3 is TGTGCCAGCAGTCTAGGGGGCAGGAGGGACTACGAGCAGTACTTC. It translates to CASSLGGRRDYEQYF. The whole variable domain, remainder taken from reference TRBV28 and TRBJ2-7, is DVKVTQSSRYLVKRTGEKVFLECVQDMDHENMFWYRQDPGLGLRLIYFSYDVKMKEKGDIPEGYSVSREKKERFSLILESASTNQTSMYLCASSLGGRRDYEQYFGPGTRLTVT.

This clonotype was counted many times. The V call is TRBV12-3 or TRBV12-4, the J call TRBJ2-1; D is unclear. V was pared by 5 bases and J by 5 bases, with 10 bases between. The CDR3 extends over 13 amino acids. The chain's CDR3 is CASSPDGDNEQFF. CDR3 coding DNA: TGTGCCAGCAGTCCGGACGGAGACAATGAGCAGTTCTTC.

This clonotype has a count of ten or more. The junction does not match germline at one end; this may be a read error. The V gene is TRBV30, the J gene TRBJ2-1; D ambiguous. Per the germline V gene, CDR1 is GTSNPN and CDR2 is SVGIG (reference sequence). The CDR3 spans 8 residues. The DNA of the CDR3 is TGCGTGATCAATGAGCAGTTCTTC. This translates into CVINEQFF.

Many counts were recorded for this clonotype. In DNA, the CDR3 is TGTGCCAGCAGCGCCTTAGTGGATACGCAGTATTTT. Translating it yields CASSALVDTQYF. The genes are TRBV9 and TRBJ2-3; D not certain. V was shortened by 3 bases and J by 6 bases, with 8 bases between the two germline ends. The CDR3 runs to 12 residues. The germline V gene encodes CDR1 SGDLS and CDR2 YYNGEE.

Ten or more counts support this clonotype. The chain uses TRBV3-1 and TRBJ2-5; 9 nucleotides match TRBD2. The V gene's germline CDR1 is LGHDT and CDR2 YNNKEL (reference sequence). The length of the CDR3 is 17 residues. The V segment lost 1 base and the J segment 2 bases; nucleotides outside the gene matches: 8. CDR3 nucleotide sequence: TGTGCCAGCAGCCAAGGTTTGAGTAGCGGGGGACAAGAGACCCAGTACTTC. The encoded protein is CASSQGLSSGGQETQYF.

This clonotype appeared many times. This chain connects TRBV4-1 to TRBJ2-7, with TRBD2 as a possible D gene (7 bases). Trimming took 7 bases from V and 5 from J, leaving 24 bases between them. The CDR3 contains 16 residues. CDR1 MGHRA and CDR2 YSYEKL come from the germline V gene. The chain's CDR3 is CASTKRADSSGNEQYF. The CDR3 region has the DNA TGCGCCAGCACCAAAAGGGCGGACAGCAGCGGGAACGAGCAGTACTTC.

The rearrangement links TRBV4-2 to TRBJ2-5; D not resolved. The germline CDR1 and CDR2 sequences are LGHNA and YNFKEQ. CDR3 length: 13 amino acids. Trimming cost V 4 bases and J 4 bases, with 10 bases left between them. CDR3 coding DNA: TGTGCCAGCAGCCGTAGCCTAGTAGAGACCCAGTACTTC. It encodes CASSRSLVETQYF.

The chain recombines TRBV20-1 with TRBJ2-3, with D hard to call. The ends were cut back, 1 base at V and 6 bases at J, with 11 bases in the middle. This CDR3 is built from 13 residues. Germline values: CDR1 DFQATT, CDR2 SNEGSKA (reference sequence). This CDR3 is CSARVGQSDTQYF. The CDR3 region has the DNA TGCAGTGCTAGAGTTGGGCAATCGGATACGCAGTATTTT.

This clonotype came up a few times. The genes are TRBV12-3 or TRBV12-4 and TRBJ2-5; TRBD2 agrees at 8 bases. The ends lost 3 bases at V and 5 bases at J; junction bases unmatched: 8. The CDR3 runs 15 residues. In nucleotides, the CDR3 is TGTGCCAGCAGTTTTGGACGGGGGGGCAGGGAGACCCAGTACTTC. This translates into CASSFGRGGRETQYF.

This clonotype was picked up many times. As DNA, the CDR3 is TGCAGCGCCCGGGACAGGGGTGACATTCAGTACTTC. This gives the protein CSARDRGDIQYF. V gene TRBV29-1 combines with J gene TRBJ2-4, with 10 bases matching TRBD1. This CDR3 region has 12 residues. V lost 7 bases and J lost 8; bases outside the gene matches: 5. Germline CDR1 reads SQVTM; CDR2 reads ANQGSEA.

The chain uses TRBV3-1 and TRBJ2-1; 10 bases are shared with TRBD1. Unmatched junction bases numbered 7, after V lost 2 bases and J lost 6 bases. This CDR3 is built from 16 residues. In germline, CDR1 is LGHDT, CDR2 YNNKEL (reference sequence). CDR3 bases: TGTGCCAGCAGCCAATGGGACAGGGGAAGGGGCAATGAGCAGTTCTTC. Translating gives CASSQWDRGRGNEQFF.

This clonotype was detected only a few times. This chain joins TRBV5-1 and TRBJ2-1; 9 nucleotides align to TRBD2. Germline loops: CDR1 SGHRS, CDR2 YFSETQ. After removal of 4 bases from V and 6 bases from J, the junction contained 5 bases not matched to a gene. This CDR3 has 14 residues. The CDR3 protein is CASSGGGGANEQFF. In DNA, the CDR3 is TGCGCCAGCAGCGGGGGCGGGGGGGCCAATGAGCAGTTCTTC. Full variable domain (missing parts from reference TRBV5-1 and TRBJ2-1): KAGVTQTPRYLIKTRGQQVTLSCSPISGHRSVSWYQQTPGQGLQFLFEYFSETQRNKGNFPGRFSGRQFSNSRSEMNVSTLELGDSALYLCASSGGGGANEQFFGPGTRLTVL.

This clonotype has ten or more counts. The chain uses TRBV6-5 and TRBJ1-3; 8 bases map to TRBD1. This CDR3 contains 13 residues. CDR1 and CDR2 from the germline V gene are MNHEY and SVGAGI. V trimming: 6 bases; J trimming: 4 bases; junction bases outside the gene matches: 2. The CDR3 nucleotides read TGTGCCAGCAGACGGACAGGGGGAAACACCATATATTTT. Translation gives CASRRTGGNTIYF.

The V and J genes are TRBV11-2 and TRBJ2-5; TRBD1 matches at 11 bases. The CDR3 runs 15 residues. Looked up from germline, CDR1 is SGHAT and CDR2 is FQNNGV. Trimming removed 5 bases from V and 5 bases from J; junction bases left unmatched: 7. The CDR3 reads CASSIGQGAMETQYF. CDR3 sequence (DNA): TGTGCCAGCAGCATAGGACAGGGGGCTATGGAGACCCAGTACTTC.

This clonotype occurred many times. The chain carries TRBV5-8 and TRBJ2-5; D gene uncertain. V was pared by 4 bases and J by 2 bases, with 6 bases between. This CDR3 contains 12 residues. Looked up from germline, CDR1 is SGHTS and CDR2 is YDEGEE. The CDR3 DNA follows: TGTGCCAGCAGCCCGCAGCAAGAGACCCAGTACTTC. Residues: CASSPQQETQYF.

The chain recombines TRBV20-1 with TRBJ2-1, with D perhaps TRBD1 or TRBD2 (5 bases each). The length of the CDR3 is 14 residues. The germline gives CDR1 DFQATT, CDR2 SNEGSKA (reference sequence). V dropped 6 bases and J dropped 1 base, with 13 bases sitting between them. The CDR3 reads CSALPGQSYNEQFF. The CDR3, as DNA: TGCAGTGCACTTCCGGGGCAGTCCTACAATGAGCAGTTCTTC.

There are many counts of this clonotype. The V call is TRBV12-3 or TRBV12-4, the J call TRBJ2-2; 8 nucleotides match TRBD1. Trimming took 10 bases from V and 5 from J; bases not matched to a gene: 6. The CDR3 has 13 residues. CDR3 amino acids: CATTGGRTGELFF. For the CDR3, the DNA is TGTGCCACCACAGGGGGAAGGACCGGGGAGCTGTTTTTT.

Ten or more counts support this clonotype. This sequence joins TRBV12-3 or TRBV12-4 and TRBJ2-7; 8 nucleotides line up with TRBD1. The J segment lost 5 bases and the V segment lost 7 bases, leaving 13 bases of the junction unmatched. The CDR3 is 15 residues long. CDR3 loop: CASTPGLGQVHEQYF. CDR3 in DNA: TGTGCCAGCACTCCTGGACTGGGACAGGTCCACGAGCAGTACTTC.